A selection of T cell receptor beta chains follows, all from one sample in a study of cytomegalovirus exposure and HLA in healthy donors. Measured with immunoSEQ multiplex PCR; TCRdb has only the in-frame clones, and not every one. Of under 95,000 clones listed, roughly 80% are singletons. Material: PBMCs. All receptors derive from a boy between 10 and 17 years old in good health and CMV-seronegative. Both conserved end residues are part of each CDR3. A D gene is named only where the DNA matches it firmly. Only some rows state a clone size, as once, few, many or a class for expanded clones.

V,J,D,size,CDR3,DNA
TRBV7-9,TRBJ2-1,NA,few,CASNRQLSSYNEQFF,TGTGCCAGCAACCGACAGCTGAGCTCCTACAATGAGCAGTTCTTC
TRBV7-9,TRBJ2-7,NA,NA,CASSLVQGLPSLEQYF,TGTGCCAGCAGCTTGGTTCAGGGGTTACCTTCCCTCGAGCAGTACTTC
TRBV4-2,TRBJ1-2,NA,NA,CASSQEEGTNYGYTF,TGTGCCAGCAGCCAAGAGGAGGGTACTAACTATGGCTACACCTTC
TRBV6-4,TRBJ2-1,NA,NA,CASSAGSYNEQFF,TGTGCCAGCAGTGCAGGTAGCTACAATGAGCAGTTCTTC
TRBV4-3,TRBJ2-2,NA,NA,CASSQGTLNTGELFF,TGCGCCAGCTCCCAAGGGACTCTTAACACCGGGGAGCTGTTTTTT
TRBV29-1,TRBJ1-1,NA,few,CSVLWQGTEAFF,TGCAGCGTACTATGGCAGGGCACTGAAGCTTTCTTT
TRBV7-9,TRBJ2-7,NA,NA,CASSLHGGEQYF,TGTGCCAGCAGTCTCCACGGAGGCGAGCAGTACTTC
TRBV28,TRBJ2-5,NA,NA,CASSQGRETQYF,TGTGCCAGTAGTCAGGGCCGAGAGACCCAGTACTTC
TRBV5-4,TRBJ2-7,NA,few,CASGVGTSSYEQYF,TGTGCCAGTGGGGTCGGGACAAGTTCCTACGAGCAGTACTTC
TRBV28,TRBJ1-2,NA,NA,CASNPLRRKTYGYTF,TGTGCCAGCAACCCCCTGAGGAGGAAGACTTATGGCTACACCTTC
TRBV7-2,TRBJ2-1,TRBD2,NA,CASSHAAGGAYNEQFF,TGTGCCAGCAGCCACGCCGCGGGAGGGGCCTACAATGAGCAGTTCTTC
TRBV7-6,TRBJ2-1,NA,few,CASSLAPGLATNEQFF,TGTGCCAGCAGCTTAGCGCCCGGGCTAGCGACGAATGAGCAGTTCTTC
TRBV2,TRBJ1-1,TRBD1,NA,CASSVATGSTEAFF,TGTGCCAGCAGTGTAGCGACAGGGAGCACTGAAGCTTTCTTT
TRBV7-3,TRBJ2-6,TRBD2,few,CASSLAGAGANVLTF,TGTGCCAGCAGCCTAGCGGGAGCTGGGGCCAACGTCCTGACTTTC
TRBV4-3,TRBJ2-5,NA,few,CASSHSWGGSETQYF,TGCGCCAGCAGCCACTCTTGGGGGGGCTCGGAGACCCAGTACTTC
TRBV19,TRBJ1-2,NA,NA,CASSSYRVGYTF,TGTGCCAGTAGTTCGTACAGGGTTGGCTACACCTTC
TRBV14,TRBJ2-1,TRBD2,few,CASSHLADTYNEQFF,TGTGCCAGCAGCCATCTAGCGGATACCTACAATGAGCAGTTCTTC
TRBV10-3,TRBJ2-5,NA,few,CAISPNLARGQETQYF,TGTGCCATCAGCCCCAACCTCGCCAGGGGACAAGAGACCCAGTACTTC
TRBV30,TRBJ1-2,NA,once,CAWLTGGAYGYTF,TGTGCCTGGTTGACCGGAGGGGCCTATGGCTACACCTTC
TRBV6-5,TRBJ2-7,NA,NA,CASSYSRDKPYHEQYF,TGTGCCAGCAGTTACTCGAGGGACAAGCCCTACCACGAGCAGTACTTC
TRBV27,TRBJ1-5,TRBD1,NA,CASSSSSPGGAFSNQPQHF,TGTGCCAGCAGTTCCTCTTCCCCAGGGGGCGCCTTTAGCAATCAGCCCCAGCATTTT
TRBV11-2,TRBJ1-1,TRBD1,NA,CASSITGGVGTEAFF,TGTGCCAGCAGCATAACAGGGGGCGTGGGCACTGAAGCTTTCTTT
TRBV6-6,TRBJ2-3,TRBD2,NA,CASSYRASGGTDTQYF,TGTGCCAGCAGTTACCGGGCTAGCGGAGGCACAGATACGCAGTATTTT
TRBV4-2,TRBJ2-1,NA,NA,CASRPLVNSYNEQFF,TGTGCCAGCAGGCCTCTAGTCAATTCCTACAATGAGCAGTTCTTC
TRBV7-8,TRBJ2-7,TRBD2,NA,CASSPSRTSGETRQYF,TGTGCCAGCAGCCCCTCCCGGACTAGCGGGGAGACCCGGCAGTACTTC
TRBV9,TRBJ1-1,TRBD1,NA,CASSVETGVQAAFF,TGTGCCAGCAGCGTAGAGACAGGGGTCCAGGCGGCTTTCTTT
TRBV4-1,TRBJ2-3,NA,NA,CASSPRTDTDTQYF,TGCGCCAGCAGCCCGCGGACAGACACAGATACGCAGTATTTT
TRBV12-5,TRBJ2-5,NA,few,CASGLASGTRSQETQYF,TGTGCTAGTGGTTTGGCCTCCGGGACACGGAGTCAAGAGACCCAGTACTTC
TRBV29-1,TRBJ1-1,NA,few,CSVVYPGMNTEAFF,TGCAGCGTTGTATATCCGGGGATGAACACTGAAGCTTTCTTT
TRBV18,TRBJ2-5,TRBD2,NA,CASSPSETSGSKETQYF,TGTGCCAGCTCACCATCGGAGACTAGCGGGAGTAAAGAGACCCAGTACTTC
TRBV28,TRBJ2-7,TRBD1,NA,CASSNRGRGIYEQYF,TGTGCCAGCAGTAACAGGGGGCGCGGAATCTACGAGCAGTACTTC
TRBV6-5,TRBJ2-7,TRBD2,once,CASSGGGNEQYF,TGTGCCAGCAGCGGGGGGGGGAACGAGCAGTACTTC
TRBV2,TRBJ2-2,TRBD1,NA,CASSEDRGRIGELFF,TGTGCCAGCAGTGAGGACAGGGGGCGGATCGGGGAGCTGTTTTTT
TRBV28,TRBJ1-4,NA,few,CASRQGLNEKLFF,TGTGCCAGCAGACAGGGCCTTAATGAAAAACTGTTTTTT
TRBV2,TRBJ2-3,TRBD2,NA,CASSDGTSEADTQYF,TGTGCCAGCAGTGATGGGACTAGCGAGGCAGATACGCAGTATTTT
TRBV7-2,TRBJ1-5,NA,NA,CASSLGGRNQPQHF,TGTGCCAGCAGCTTAGGGGGCCGTAATCAGCCCCAGCATTTT
TRBV18,TRBJ1-4,TRBD1,few,CASSPVRGYENEKLFF,TGTGCCAGCTCACCAGTCAGGGGGTATGAGAATGAAAAACTGTTTTTT
TRBV5-6,TRBJ2-1,NA,once,CASSPRGQFF,TGTGCCAGCAGCCCCCGGGGGCAGTTCTTC
TRBV7-9,TRBJ2-1,NA,NA,CASSLESTYNEQFF,TGTGCCAGCAGCTTAGAAAGCACCTACAATGAGCAGTTCTTC
TRBV6-5,TRBJ2-7,TRBD2,NA,CASSTGLASYEQYF,TGTGCCAGCAGCACAGGACTAGCGTCCTACGAGCAGTACTTC
TRBV19,TRBJ1-2,NA,NA,CASSMGTFYGYTF,TGTGCCAGTAGTATGGGCACATTCTATGGCTACACCTTC
TRBV15,TRBJ1-1,NA,few,CATSPRGPAVDTEAFF,TGTGCCACCAGTCCTCGGGGTCCTGCGGTGGACACTGAAGCTTTCTTT
TRBV10-2,TRBJ2-7,NA,NA,CASSEQSYEQYF,TGCGCCAGCAGTGAACAAAGCTACGAGCAGTACTTC
TRBV6-5,TRBJ2-1,TRBD2,NA,CASSLAGLAYNEQFF,TGTGCCAGCAGTTTAGCGGGGCTAGCCTACAATGAGCAGTTCTTC
TRBV7-3,TRBJ1-2,NA,NA,CASSLGGLYGYTF,TGTGCCAGCAGCTTGGGGGGACTCTATGGCTACACCTTC